Listed below are T cell receptor beta chains from one sample, sequenced in a study of beta chain features in type 1 diabetes. TCRdb keeps only in-frame clones here, not all; method: immunoSEQ multiplex PCR. The sample has around 430,000 clones, approximately 30% seen once. The material sequenced was naive CD4+ T cells from blood. All receptors derive from a man aged 18-30 years in good health. The CDR3 runs from the conserved cysteine through the conserved F or W. Each record gives: V gene, clone size, J gene, D gene, CDR3 DNA, CDR3 protein. A D gene is named only where the DNA matches it firmly. Only part of the rows carry a size: once, few, many, or a class if the clone is expanded.

v_gene: TRBV5-4; abundance: few; j_gene: TRBJ2-7; d_gene: TRBD1; CDR3nt: TGTGCCAGCAGTTCGGGACAGGCGGGACGGTACGAGCAGTACTTC; CDR3aa: CASSSGQAGRYEQYF
v_gene: TRBV2; abundance: few; j_gene: TRBJ2-5; d_gene: TRBD1; CDR3nt: TGTGCCAGTACAGGGGCGTCCAACCAAGAGACCCAGTACTTC; CDR3aa: CASTGASNQETQYF
v_gene: TRBV11-2; abundance: .; j_gene: TRBJ2-3; d_gene: .; CDR3nt: TGTGCCAGCAGCTTCACTCCGGGACTGCTAGATACGCAGTATTTT; CDR3aa: CASSFTPGLLDTQYF
v_gene: TRBV15; abundance: .; j_gene: TRBJ2-7; d_gene: TRBD1; CDR3nt: TGTGCCACCAGCACCACCGGGACAGGGGCCAACGAGCAGTACTTC; CDR3aa: CATSTTGTGANEQYF
v_gene: TRBV29-1; abundance: .; j_gene: TRBJ1-4; d_gene: TRBD1; CDR3nt: TGCAGCGTCGGGACAGGGTCTAATGAAAAACTGTTTTTT; CDR3aa: CSVGTGSNEKLFF
v_gene: TRBV20-1; abundance: .; j_gene: TRBJ1-1; d_gene: .; CDR3nt: TGCAGTGCGGTTGGGCCCTGGGAGGCTTTCTTT; CDR3aa: CSAVGPWEAFF
v_gene: TRBV4-3; abundance: few; j_gene: TRBJ2-5; d_gene: .; CDR3nt: TGCGCCAGCAGCCAAGGCCGGGCGACCCAGTACTTC; CDR3aa: CASSQGRATQYF
v_gene: TRBV2; abundance: few; j_gene: TRBJ1-5; d_gene: .; CDR3nt: TGTGCCAGCAGTGAAGAAGGGGACCAGCCCCAGCATTTT; CDR3aa: CASSEEGDQPQHF
v_gene: TRBV30; abundance: once; j_gene: TRBJ1-3; d_gene: .; CDR3nt: TGTGCCTGGAGTTTGGGGAGCTCTGGAAACACCATATATTTT; CDR3aa: CAWSLGSSGNTIYF
v_gene: TRBV28; abundance: .; j_gene: TRBJ1-5; d_gene: TRBD1; CDR3nt: TGTGCCAGCAGTGGATCGGGGACAGGGGATAGCAATCAGCCCCAGCATTTT; CDR3aa: CASSGSGTGDSNQPQHF
v_gene: TRBV29-1; abundance: .; j_gene: TRBJ2-1; d_gene: .; CDR3nt: TGCAGCGTTGATCGAAGCTCCTACAATGAGCAGTTCTTC; CDR3aa: CSVDRSSYNEQFF
v_gene: TRBV6-6; abundance: .; j_gene: TRBJ2-2; d_gene: TRBD1; CDR3nt: TGTGCCAGCAGTGACAGGGGGCCTGGGGAGCTGTTTTTT; CDR3aa: CASSDRGPGELFF
v_gene: TRBV9; abundance: .; j_gene: TRBJ2-2; d_gene: TRBD2; CDR3nt: TGTGCCAGCAGCGTGTTAGCGGGAGCGGTTGCCGGGGAGCTGTTTTTT; CDR3aa: CASSVLAGAVAGELFF
v_gene: TRBV5-6; abundance: .; j_gene: TRBJ2-5; d_gene: TRBD2; CDR3nt: TGTGCCAGCAGCCGATGGACTAGCGGGGAGACCCAGTACTTC; CDR3aa: CASSRWTSGETQYF
v_gene: TRBV30; abundance: .; j_gene: TRBJ1-1; d_gene: TRBD1; CDR3nt: TGTGCCTGGAGTGTAGGGACAGGGGACACTGAAGCTTTCTTT; CDR3aa: CAWSVGTGDTEAFF
v_gene: TRBV7-2; abundance: .; j_gene: TRBJ1-5; d_gene: .; CDR3nt: TGTGCCAGCAGCTTCAATAGCAATCAGCCCCAGCATTTT; CDR3aa: CASSFNSNQPQHF
v_gene: TRBV9; abundance: .; j_gene: TRBJ2-2; d_gene: TRBD2; CDR3nt: TGTGCCAGCAGCACCTCCAGCGGGAGGGGAAACACCGGGGAGCTGTTTTTT; CDR3aa: CASSTSSGRGNTGELFF
v_gene: TRBV30; abundance: .; j_gene: TRBJ2-2; d_gene: .; CDR3nt: TGTGCCTGGCTTCGAGGGCTGAACACCGGGGAGCTGTTTTTT; CDR3aa: CAWLRGLNTGELFF
v_gene: TRBV5-6; abundance: .; j_gene: TRBJ1-2; d_gene: .; CDR3nt: TGTGCCAGCAGTCCAGGACGGAGATTTAACTATGGCTACACCTTC; CDR3aa: CASSPGRRFNYGYTF
v_gene: TRBV5-4; abundance: .; j_gene: TRBJ2-3; d_gene: .; CDR3nt: TGTGCCAGCAGCGTTGATCCAGGGTCAGATACGCAGTATTTT; CDR3aa: CASSVDPGSDTQYF
v_gene: TRBV2; abundance: .; j_gene: TRBJ2-5; d_gene: .; CDR3nt: TGTGCCAGCAGTAATCAAGCTTTTGAGACCCAGTACTTC; CDR3aa: CASSNQAFETQYF
v_gene: TRBV4-2; abundance: few; j_gene: TRBJ2-4; d_gene: TRBD2; CDR3nt: TGTGCCAGCAGCCAAGATCCCCATACGGGAGGTAAAAACATTCAGTACTTC; CDR3aa: CASSQDPHTGGKNIQYF
v_gene: TRBV28; abundance: .; j_gene: TRBJ2-7; d_gene: TRBD1; CDR3nt: TGTGCCAGCACGACAGCAGGGGGTCGCAACGAGCAGTACTTC; CDR3aa: CASTTAGGRNEQYF
v_gene: TRBV30; abundance: .; j_gene: TRBJ1-2; d_gene: TRBD1; CDR3nt: TGTGCCTGGAGTGCCTTGACAGGGTCAGGCTATGGCTACACCTTC; CDR3aa: CAWSALTGSGYGYTF
v_gene: TRBV5-8; abundance: .; j_gene: TRBJ1-4; d_gene: .; CDR3nt: TGTGCCAGCAGCTTGGTACGGGCGGCGGGGCTGTTTTTT; CDR3aa: CASSLVRAAGLFF
v_gene: TRBV30; abundance: .; j_gene: TRBJ2-7; d_gene: TRBD1; CDR3nt: TGTGCCTGGAGTCTCGACAGGGCAACCTACGAGCAGTACTTC; CDR3aa: CAWSLDRATYEQYF
v_gene: TRBV15; abundance: few; j_gene: TRBJ1-2; d_gene: .; CDR3nt: TGTGCCACCAGCAGAGGAGAAAACGCATATGGCTACACCTTC; CDR3aa: CATSRGENAYGYTF
v_gene: TRBV29-1; abundance: .; j_gene: TRBJ2-7; d_gene: .; CDR3nt: TGCAGCGCTGGAGGACGGCTACTCTACGAGCAGTACTTC; CDR3aa: CSAGGRLLYEQYF
v_gene: TRBV27; abundance: .; j_gene: TRBJ1-1; d_gene: .; CDR3nt: TGTGCCAGCAGTTTCCGGGAGCCGAACACTGAAGCTTTCTTT; CDR3aa: CASSFREPNTEAFF
v_gene: TRBV15; abundance: .; j_gene: TRBJ2-3; d_gene: .; CDR3nt: TGTGCCACCAGCAGGGGTGGCACAGATACGCAGTATTTT; CDR3aa: CATSRGGTDTQYF
v_gene: TRBV21-1; abundance: .; j_gene: TRBJ2-3; d_gene: .; CDR3nt: TGTGCCAGCAACAACACAGATACGCAGTATTTT; CDR3aa: CASNNTDTQYF
v_gene: TRBV7-2; abundance: few; j_gene: TRBJ2-5; d_gene: .; CDR3nt: TGTGCCAGCAGCTCCTTAGCGTGGACCCAGTACTTC; CDR3aa: CASSSLAWTQYF
v_gene: TRBV2; abundance: many; j_gene: TRBJ1-4; d_gene: TRBD1; CDR3nt: TGTGCCAGCAGGGGACAGGGAAATAATGAAAAACTGTTTTTT; CDR3aa: CASRGQGNNEKLFF
v_gene: TRBV14; abundance: .; j_gene: TRBJ2-1; d_gene: TRBD1; CDR3nt: TGTGCCAGCAGCCAATTAGTATTAGGGGACAGGGACTACAATGAGCAGTTCTTC; CDR3aa: CASSQLVLGDRDYNEQFF
v_gene: TRBV5-4; abundance: .; j_gene: TRBJ2-3; d_gene: .; CDR3nt: TGTGCCAGCAGCGCCCGGGACAGCACAGATACGCAGTATTTT; CDR3aa: CASSARDSTDTQYF
v_gene: TRBV29-1; abundance: .; j_gene: TRBJ1-1; d_gene: .; CDR3nt: TGCAGCGTAACAGTGGGTGGCATGAACACTGAAGCTTTCTTT; CDR3aa: CSVTVGGMNTEAFF
v_gene: TRBV9; abundance: .; j_gene: TRBJ2-7; d_gene: .; CDR3nt: TGTGCCAGCAGCGTAGACCCTGAAGCGGTAGGATCGGGCGAGCAGTACTTC; CDR3aa: CASSVDPEAVGSGEQYF
v_gene: TRBV7-9; abundance: .; j_gene: TRBJ2-1; d_gene: .; CDR3nt: TGTGCCAGCAGCCCCCGGGGGGCTTCCTACAATGAGCAGTTCTTC; CDR3aa: CASSPRGASYNEQFF
v_gene: TRBV6-6; abundance: few; j_gene: TRBJ1-2; d_gene: .; CDR3nt: TGTGCCAGCAGTTACACTGCGAGTGATGGCTACACCTTC; CDR3aa: CASSYTASDGYTF
v_gene: TRBV23-1; abundance: .; j_gene: TRBJ1-5; d_gene: TRBD1; CDR3nt: TGCGCCAGCCCGGACAGGGGCAATCAGCCCCAGCATTTT; CDR3aa: CASPDRGNQPQHF
v_gene: TRBV20-1; abundance: .; j_gene: TRBJ2-1; d_gene: .; CDR3nt: TGCAGTGCTAGAACGGATGAGCAGTTCTTC; CDR3aa: CSARTDEQFF